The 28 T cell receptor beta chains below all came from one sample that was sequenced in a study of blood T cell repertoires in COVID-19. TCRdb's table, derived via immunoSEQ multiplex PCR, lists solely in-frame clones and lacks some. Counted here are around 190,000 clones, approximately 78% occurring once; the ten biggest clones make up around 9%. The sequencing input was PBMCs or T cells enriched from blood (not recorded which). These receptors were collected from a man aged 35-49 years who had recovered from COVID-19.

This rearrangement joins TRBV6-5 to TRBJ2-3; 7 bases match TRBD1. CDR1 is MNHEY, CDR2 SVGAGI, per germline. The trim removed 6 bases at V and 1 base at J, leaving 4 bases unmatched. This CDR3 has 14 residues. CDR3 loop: CASSPGGGTDTQYF. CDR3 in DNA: TGTGCCAGCAGCCCAGGGGGAGGCACAGATACGCAGTATTTT.

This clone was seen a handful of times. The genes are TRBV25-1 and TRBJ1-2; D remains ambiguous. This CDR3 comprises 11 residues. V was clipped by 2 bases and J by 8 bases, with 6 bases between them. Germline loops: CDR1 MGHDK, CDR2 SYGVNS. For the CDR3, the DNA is TGTGCCAGCAGTGAAAATGAGGGCTACACCTTC. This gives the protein CASSENEGYTF.

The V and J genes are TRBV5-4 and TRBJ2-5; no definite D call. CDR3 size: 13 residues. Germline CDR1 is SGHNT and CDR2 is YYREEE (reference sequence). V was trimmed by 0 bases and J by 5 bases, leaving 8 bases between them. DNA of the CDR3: TGTGCCAGCAGCTTGGAATCTATGGAGACCCAGTACTTC. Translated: CASSLESMETQYF.

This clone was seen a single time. The CDR3 coding sequence is TGTGCCACCAGTCGGGGACTAGCGGGAGTGAGTGAGCAGTTCTTC. It encodes CATSRGLAGVSEQFF. This chain uses TRBV24-1 with TRBJ2-1; 14 bases agree with TRBD2. V shed 6 bases and J 9 bases; nucleotides not matched to a gene: 6. Germline V lookup: CDR1 KGHDR, CDR2 SFDVKD. There are 15 residues in the CDR3.

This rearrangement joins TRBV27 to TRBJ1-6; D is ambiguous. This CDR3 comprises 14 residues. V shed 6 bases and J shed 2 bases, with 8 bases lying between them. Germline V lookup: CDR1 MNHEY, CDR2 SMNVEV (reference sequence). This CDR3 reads CASRELAYNSPLHF. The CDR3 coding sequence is TGTGCCAGCAGGGAGTTGGCCTATAATTCACCCCTCCACTTT.

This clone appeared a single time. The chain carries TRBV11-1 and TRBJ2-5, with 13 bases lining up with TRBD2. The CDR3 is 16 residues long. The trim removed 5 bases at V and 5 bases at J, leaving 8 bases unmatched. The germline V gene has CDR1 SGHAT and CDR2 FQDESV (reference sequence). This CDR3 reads CASSPTSGRAEETQYF. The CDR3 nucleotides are TGTGCCAGCAGCCCCACTAGCGGGAGGGCCGAGGAGACCCAGTACTTC.

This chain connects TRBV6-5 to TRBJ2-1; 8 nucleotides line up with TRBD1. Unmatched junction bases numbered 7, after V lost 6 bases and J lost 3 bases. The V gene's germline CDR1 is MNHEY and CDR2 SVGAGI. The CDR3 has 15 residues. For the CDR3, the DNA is TGTGCCAGCAGCGACGGGGACAGGAACTACAATGAGCAGTTCTTC. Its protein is CASSDGDRNYNEQFF.

The CDR3: CASSIRGTSGRFQSSYNEQFF. The CDR3 nucleotides read TGTGCCAGTAGTATACGTGGAACTAGCGGGAGGTTCCAGAGCTCCTACAATGAGCAGTTCTTC. V usage is TRBV19 and J usage is TRBJ2-1; 12 nucleotides agree with TRBD2. The J segment lost 0 bases and the V segment lost 2 bases, leaving 14 bases of the junction unmatched. This CDR3 region has 21 residues. CDR1 and CDR2 from the germline V gene are LNHDA and SQIVND (reference sequence).

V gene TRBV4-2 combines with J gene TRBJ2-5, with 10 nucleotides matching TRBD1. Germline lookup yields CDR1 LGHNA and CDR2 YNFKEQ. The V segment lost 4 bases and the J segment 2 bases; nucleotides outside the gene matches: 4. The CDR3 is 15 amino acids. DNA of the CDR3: TGTGCCAGCAGCCGGGACAGGGGCCCTCAAGAGACCCAGTACTTC. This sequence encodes CASSRDRGPQETQYF.

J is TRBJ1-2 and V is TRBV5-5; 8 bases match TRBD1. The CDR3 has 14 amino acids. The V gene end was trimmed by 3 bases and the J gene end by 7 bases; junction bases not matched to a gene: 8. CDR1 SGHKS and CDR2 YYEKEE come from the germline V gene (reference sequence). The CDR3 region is CASSSDRGFFGYTF. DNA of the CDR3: TGTGCCAGCAGCTCCGACAGGGGTTTTTTTGGCTACACCTTC.

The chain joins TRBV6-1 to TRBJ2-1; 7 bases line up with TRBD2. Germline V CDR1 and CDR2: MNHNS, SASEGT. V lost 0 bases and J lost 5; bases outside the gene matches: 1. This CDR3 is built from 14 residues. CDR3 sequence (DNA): TGTGCCAGCAGTGAAGCGGGAGGGCACAATGAGCAGTTCTTC. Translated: CASSEAGGHNEQFF.

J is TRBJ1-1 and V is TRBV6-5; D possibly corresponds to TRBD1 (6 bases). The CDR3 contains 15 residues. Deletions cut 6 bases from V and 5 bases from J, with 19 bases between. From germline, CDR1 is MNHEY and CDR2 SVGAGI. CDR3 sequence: CASSATGSSGTEAFF. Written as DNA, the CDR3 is TGTGCCAGCAGCGCGACAGGCAGTAGTGGGACTGAAGCTTTCTTT.

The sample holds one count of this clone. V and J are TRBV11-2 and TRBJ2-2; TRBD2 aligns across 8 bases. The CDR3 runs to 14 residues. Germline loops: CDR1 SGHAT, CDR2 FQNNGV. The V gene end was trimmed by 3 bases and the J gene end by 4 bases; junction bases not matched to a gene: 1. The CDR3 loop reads CASSFAGGTGELFF. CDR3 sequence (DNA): TGTGCCAGCAGCTTTGCGGGGGGCACCGGGGAGCTGTTTTTT.

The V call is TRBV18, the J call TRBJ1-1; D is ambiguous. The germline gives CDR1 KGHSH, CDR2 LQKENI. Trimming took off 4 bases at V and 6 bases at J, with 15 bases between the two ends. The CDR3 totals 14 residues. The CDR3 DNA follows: TGTGCCAGCTCACTATGGGGTTCTAGCGCTGAAGCTTTCTTT. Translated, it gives CASSLWGSSAEAFF.

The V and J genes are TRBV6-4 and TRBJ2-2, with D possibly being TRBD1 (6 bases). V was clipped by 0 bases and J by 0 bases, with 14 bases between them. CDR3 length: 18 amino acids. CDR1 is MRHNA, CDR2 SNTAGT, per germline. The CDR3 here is CASSDSQGQGSNTGELFF. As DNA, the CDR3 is TGTGCCAGCAGTGACTCCCAGGGGCAAGGCTCGAACACCGGGGAGCTGTTTTTT.

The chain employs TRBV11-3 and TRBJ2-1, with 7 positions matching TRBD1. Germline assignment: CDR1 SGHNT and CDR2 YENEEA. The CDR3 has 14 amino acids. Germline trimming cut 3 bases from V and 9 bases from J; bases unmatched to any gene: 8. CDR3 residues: CASSFRGTVSEQFF. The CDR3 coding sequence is TGTGCCAGCAGCTTTAGAGGGACAGTCAGTGAGCAGTTCTTC.

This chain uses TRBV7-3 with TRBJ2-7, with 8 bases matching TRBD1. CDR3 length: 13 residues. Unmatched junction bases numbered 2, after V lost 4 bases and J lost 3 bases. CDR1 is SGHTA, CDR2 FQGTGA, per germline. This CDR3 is CASSYTGGYEQYF. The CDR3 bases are TGTGCCAGCAGCTACACAGGGGGCTACGAGCAGTACTTC.

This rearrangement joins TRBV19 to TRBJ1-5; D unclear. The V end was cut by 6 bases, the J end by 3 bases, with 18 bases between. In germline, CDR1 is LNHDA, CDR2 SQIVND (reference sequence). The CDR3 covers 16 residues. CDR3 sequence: CASRINSGLINQPQHF. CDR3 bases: TGTGCCAGTAGAATCAATTCCGGACTGATCAATCAGCCCCAGCATTTT.

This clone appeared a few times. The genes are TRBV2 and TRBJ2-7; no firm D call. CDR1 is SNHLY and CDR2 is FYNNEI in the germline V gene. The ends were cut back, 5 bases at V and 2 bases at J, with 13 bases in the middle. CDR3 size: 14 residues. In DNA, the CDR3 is TGTGCCAGCAGTACCACTTATACCACCTACGAGCAGTACTTC. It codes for CASSTTYTTYEQYF.

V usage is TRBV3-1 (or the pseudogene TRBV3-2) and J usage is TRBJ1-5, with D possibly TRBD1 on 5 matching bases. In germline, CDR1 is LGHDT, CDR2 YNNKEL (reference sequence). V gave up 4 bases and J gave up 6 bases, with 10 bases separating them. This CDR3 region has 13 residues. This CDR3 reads CASSRLGGQPQHF. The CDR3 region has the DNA TGTGCCAGCAGCCGCCTCGGGGGTCAGCCCCAGCATTTT.

The CDR3 loop is CASSPYEGEAFF. CDR3 in DNA: TGTGCCAGCAGCCCCTACGAGGGTGAAGCTTTCTTT. V gene TRBV7-2 combines with J gene TRBJ1-1; D remains ambiguous. In germline, CDR1 is SGHTA, CDR2 FQGNSA. This CDR3 comprises 12 residues. Trimming stripped 5 bases from V and 7 bases from J, with 11 bases between.

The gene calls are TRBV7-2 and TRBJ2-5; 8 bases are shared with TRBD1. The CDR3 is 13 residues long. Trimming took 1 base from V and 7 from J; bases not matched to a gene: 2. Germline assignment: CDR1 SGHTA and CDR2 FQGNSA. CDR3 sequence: CASSLGTGRTQYF. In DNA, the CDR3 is TGTGCCAGCAGCTTAGGGACAGGGCGGACCCAGTACTTC.

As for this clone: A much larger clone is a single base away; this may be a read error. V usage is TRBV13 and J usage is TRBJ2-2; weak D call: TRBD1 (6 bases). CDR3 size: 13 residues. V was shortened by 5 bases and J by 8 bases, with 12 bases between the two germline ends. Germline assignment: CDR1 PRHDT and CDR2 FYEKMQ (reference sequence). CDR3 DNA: TGTGCCAGCAGCCCAGGGGATGAAGGGGAGCTGTTTTTT. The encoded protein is CASSPGDEGELFF. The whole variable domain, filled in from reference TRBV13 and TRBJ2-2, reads AAGVIQSPRHLIKEKRETATLKCYPIPRHDTVYWYQQGPGQDPQFLISFYEKMQSDKGSIPDRFSAQQFSDYHSELNMSSLELGDSALYFCASSPGDEGELFFGEGSRLTVL.

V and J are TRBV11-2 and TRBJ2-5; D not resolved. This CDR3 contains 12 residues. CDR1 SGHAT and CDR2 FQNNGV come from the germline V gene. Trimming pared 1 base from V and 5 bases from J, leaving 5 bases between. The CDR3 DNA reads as TGTGCCAGCAGCTTAGTTTCGGAGACCCAGTACTTC. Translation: CASSLVSETQYF. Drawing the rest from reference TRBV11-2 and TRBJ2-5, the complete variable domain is EAGVAQSPRYKIIEKRQSVAFWCNPISGHATLYWYQQILGQGPKLLIQFQNNGVVDDSQLPKDRFSAERLKGVDSTLKIQPAKLEDSAVYLCASSLVSETQYFGPGTRLLVL.

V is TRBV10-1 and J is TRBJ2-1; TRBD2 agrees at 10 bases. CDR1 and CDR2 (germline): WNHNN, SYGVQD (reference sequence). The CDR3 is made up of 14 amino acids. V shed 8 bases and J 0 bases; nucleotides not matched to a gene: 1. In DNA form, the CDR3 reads TGCGCCAGCTCTAGCGGGAGCTCCTACAATGAGCAGTTCTTC. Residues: CASSSGSSYNEQFF.

CDR3 DNA: TGCAGCGTTGTAGGGGGGGGCAAGAGCGAGCAGTTCTTC. As protein: CSVVGGGKSEQFF. The chain links TRBV29-1 to TRBJ2-1, with TRBD2 as a possible D gene (7 bases). The CDR3 runs to 13 residues. Germline V gene data show CDR1 as SQVTM and CDR2 as ANQGSEA. The V and J ends lost 4 bases and 10 bases respectively, with 17 bases between them.

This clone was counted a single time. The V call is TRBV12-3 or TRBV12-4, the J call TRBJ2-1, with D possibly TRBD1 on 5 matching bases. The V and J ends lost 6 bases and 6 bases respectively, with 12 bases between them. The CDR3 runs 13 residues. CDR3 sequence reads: CASRWGRANEQFF. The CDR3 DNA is TGTGCCAGCAGATGGGGCCGCGCCAATGAGCAGTTCTTC.

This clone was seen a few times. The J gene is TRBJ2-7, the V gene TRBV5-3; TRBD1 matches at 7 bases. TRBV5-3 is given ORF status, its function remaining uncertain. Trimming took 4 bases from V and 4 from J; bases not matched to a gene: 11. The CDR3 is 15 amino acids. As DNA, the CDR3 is TGTGCCAGAAGCGAAGAGGACAGGTCTATATACGAGCAGTACTTC. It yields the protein CARSEEDRSIYEQYF.